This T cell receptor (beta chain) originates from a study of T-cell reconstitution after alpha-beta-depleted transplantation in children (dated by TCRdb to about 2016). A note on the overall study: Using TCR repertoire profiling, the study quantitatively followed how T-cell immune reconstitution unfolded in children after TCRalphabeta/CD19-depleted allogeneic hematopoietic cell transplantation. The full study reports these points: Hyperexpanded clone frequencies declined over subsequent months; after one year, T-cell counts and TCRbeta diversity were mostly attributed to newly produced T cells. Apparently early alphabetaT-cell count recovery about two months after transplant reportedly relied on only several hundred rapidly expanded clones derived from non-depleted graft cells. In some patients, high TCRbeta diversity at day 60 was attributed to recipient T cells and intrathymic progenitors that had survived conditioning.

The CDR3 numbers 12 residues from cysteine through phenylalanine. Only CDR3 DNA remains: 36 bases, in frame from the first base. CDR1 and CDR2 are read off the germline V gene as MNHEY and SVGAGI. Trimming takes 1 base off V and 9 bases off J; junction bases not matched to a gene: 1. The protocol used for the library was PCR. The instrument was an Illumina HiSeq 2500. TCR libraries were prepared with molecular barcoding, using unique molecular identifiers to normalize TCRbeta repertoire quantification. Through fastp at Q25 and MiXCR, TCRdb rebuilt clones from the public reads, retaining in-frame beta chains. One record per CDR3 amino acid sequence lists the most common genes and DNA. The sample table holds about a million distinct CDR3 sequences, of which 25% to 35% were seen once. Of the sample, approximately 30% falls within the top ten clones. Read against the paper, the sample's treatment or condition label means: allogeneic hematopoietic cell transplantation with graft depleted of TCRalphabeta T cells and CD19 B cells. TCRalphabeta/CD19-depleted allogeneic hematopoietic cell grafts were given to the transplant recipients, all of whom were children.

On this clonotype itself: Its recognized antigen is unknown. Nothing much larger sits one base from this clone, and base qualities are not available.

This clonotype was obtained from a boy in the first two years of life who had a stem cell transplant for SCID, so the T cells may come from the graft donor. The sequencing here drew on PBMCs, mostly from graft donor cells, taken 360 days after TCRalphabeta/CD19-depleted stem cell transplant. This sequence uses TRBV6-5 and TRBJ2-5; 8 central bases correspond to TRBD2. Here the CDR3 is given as CASSYFGGAQYF. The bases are TGTGCCAGCAGTTACTTCGGGGGGGCCCAGTACTTC.